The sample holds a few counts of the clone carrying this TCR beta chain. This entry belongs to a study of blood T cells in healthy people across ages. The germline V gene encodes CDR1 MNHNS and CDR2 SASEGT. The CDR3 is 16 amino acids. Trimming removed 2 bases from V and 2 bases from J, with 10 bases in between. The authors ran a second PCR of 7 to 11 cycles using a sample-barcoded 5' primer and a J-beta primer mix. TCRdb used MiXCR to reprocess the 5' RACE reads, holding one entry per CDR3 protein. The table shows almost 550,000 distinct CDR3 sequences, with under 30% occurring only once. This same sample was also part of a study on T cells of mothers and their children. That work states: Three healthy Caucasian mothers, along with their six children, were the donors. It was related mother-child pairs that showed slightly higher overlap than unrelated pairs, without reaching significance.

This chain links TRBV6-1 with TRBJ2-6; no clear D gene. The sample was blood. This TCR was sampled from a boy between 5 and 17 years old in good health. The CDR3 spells CASSEFGDTGANVLTF. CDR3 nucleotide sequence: TGTGCCAGCAGTGAATTTGGAGACACTGGGGCCAACGTCCTGACTTTC.